These 23 T cell receptor beta chains were sequenced from one sample in a study of CD8+CD57+ T cells in acquired aplastic anemia. Only patients with CD8+CD57+ cell expansion on flow cytometry were chosen for sequencing. Both TCR beta VDJ combination and CDR3 sequence profiling were carried out. Genomic DNA was the template for this profiling. TCRdb analysed the reads with MiXCR anew, one entry per CDR3 protein. There are approximately 250,000 distinct CDR3 sequences in the sample; approximately 80% occur only once, and 42% lies in the top ten. The specimen sequenced was sorted CD4+, CD8+, or CD8+CD57+ T cells (not recorded which) from PBMCs. Receptors were obtained from a human donor with aplastic anemia.

In regard to this clonotype: Given a much more abundant clone one base away, this may be a read error. The genes are TRBV11-3 and TRBJ2-1, with a tentative D call TRBD1 (5 bases). Germline CDR1 reads SGHNT; CDR2 reads YENEEA. With 2 bases removed from V and 2 bases from J, the gap between germline ends came to 10 bases. This CDR3 is built from 15 residues. CDR3 sequence reads: CASSLTLTAYNEQFF. DNA of the CDR3: TGTGCCAGCAGCTTAACTCTGACAGCCTACAATGAGCAGTTCTTC.

The rearrangement links TRBV9 to TRBJ2-3, with 8 positions matching TRBD1. CDR1 is SGDLS, CDR2 YYNGEE, per germline. Losses at the gene ends were 3 bases for V and 4 bases for J; bases not matched to a gene: 16. The CDR3 loop spans 18 amino acids. CDR3 nucleotides: TGTGCCAGCAGCGCAAGAAGGGACAGGCGCCCCGGTGCAGATACGCAGTATTTT. This codes for CASSARRDRRPGADTQYF.

The chain employs TRBV12-3 or TRBV12-4 and TRBJ1-2; 7 bases match TRBD1. V shed 3 bases, J shed 4 bases, and the junction held 8 bases outside the gene matches. The CDR3 loop spans 15 amino acids. This CDR3 is CASSLGRGDRYGYTF. CDR3 DNA sequence: TGTGCCAGCAGTTTGGGCAGGGGGGACCGCTATGGCTACACCTTC.

About this clonotype itself: One junction end disagrees with the germline gene, perhaps due to a read error. The chain combines TRBV9 with TRBJ2-7; a possible D gene is TRBD2 (6 bases). This CDR3 contains 14 residues. CDR1 and CDR2 (germline): SGDLS, YYNGEE. CDR3 residues: CASCAEDYPLVNNF. The CDR3 region has the DNA TGTGCCAGCTGCGCCGAGGACTATCCCCTGGTGAACAACTTC.

CDR3 in DNA: TGCAGTGCTAGCGGACAGGGAAGGACTGAAGCTTTCTTT. Residues: CSASGQGRTEAFF. The J gene is TRBJ1-1, the V gene TRBV20-1; TRBD1 matches at 8 bases. There are 13 residues in the CDR3. Per the germline V gene, CDR1 is DFQATT and CDR2 is SNEGSKA (reference sequence). Trimming removed 3 bases from V and 5 bases from J; junction bases left unmatched: 5.

The chain couples TRBV6-1 to TRBJ2-5; the D is unclear. V lost 5 bases to trimming and J lost 9 bases, with 22 bases between them. Germline V gene sequence: CDR1 MNHNS, CDR2 SASEGT. The CDR3 totals 15 residues. The CDR3: CASSRHTEGHQPQYF. In DNA, the CDR3 is TGTGCCAGCAGTAGACACACAGAAGGGCATCAGCCCCAGTACTTC.

The genes are TRBV10-1 and TRBJ2-3; 10 bases fit TRBD2. Per the germline V gene, CDR1 is WNHNN and CDR2 is SYGVQD (reference sequence). V lost 3 bases to trimming and J lost 4 bases; unmatched junction nucleotides: 4. CDR3 length equals 15 residues. CDR3 DNA sequence: TGCGCCAGCAGTGACGGGCTAGCGGGAGCAGATACGCAGTATTTT. Residues: CASSDGLAGADTQYF.

Details on this clonotype: This CDR3 is missing its conserved last phenylalanine or tryptophan, likely due to a read error. It is unclear where the CDR3 begins or ends on the DNA, so no DNA is shown, and the CDR3 is as TCRdb lists it. The chain links TRBV7-2 to TRBJ2-5. Germline CDR1 SGHTA, CDR2 FQGNSA. The CDR3 region is 12 residues in length, termini included. CDR3 loop: CASNLTGETDYV.

About this clonotype itself: Because the CDR3 is missing its conserved closing phenylalanine or tryptophan, this is likely a read error. It is unclear where the CDR3 begins or ends on the DNA, so no DNA is shown, and the CDR3 is as TCRdb lists it. The V gene is TRBV2, the J gene TRBJ1-1. The germline V gene has CDR1 SNHLY and CDR2 FYNNEI. Ends included, the CDR3 has 15 residues. CDR3 in amino acids: CASSGAGGANTEAFG.

This clonotype was observed once. This chain joins TRBV7-3 and TRBJ1-1; D uncertain. Germline V gene lookup returns CDR1 SGHTA and CDR2 FQGTGA. Trimming pared 2 bases from V and 11 bases from J, leaving 21 bases between. This CDR3 has 15 residues. The CDR3 spells CASSLDRRRNTQAFF. CDR3 DNA sequence: TGTGCCAGCAGCTTAGATCGAAGACGCAATACTCAGGCTTTCTTT.

This clonotype was seen a few times. This likely comes from a read error, as the CDR3 has no conserved phenylalanine or tryptophan at its end. The limits of the CDR3 on the DNA are not certain, so only TCRdb's listed CDR3 is given. J is TRBJ1-2 and V is TRBV7-3. The CDR3 is made up of 13 amino acids, end residues included. Germline CDR1 SGHTA, CDR2 FQGTGA. CDR3 in amino acids: CASSSGTSGRTYE.

CDR3 amino acids: CASSLTRGEAETQYF. Here the CDR3 DNA reads TGTGCCAGCAGCTTAACGCGGGGAGAGGCAGAGACCCAGTACTTC. The J gene is TRBJ2-5, the V gene TRBV14, with D possibly TRBD2 on 6 matching bases. Germline CDR1 reads SGHDN; CDR2 reads FVKESK. Trimming stripped 5 bases from V and 4 bases from J, with 17 bases between. The CDR3 consists of 15 residues.

About this clonotype: At one end the junction does not follow the germline gene, possibly because of a read error. The genes are TRBV5-1 and TRBJ2-5; D uncertain. The germline CDR1 and CDR2 sequences are SGHRS and YFSETQ. The CDR3 contains 14 residues. The CDR3 loop is CASSPLADHETQYF. The CDR3, as DNA: TGTGCCAGCAGCCCCCTTGCAGACCACGAGACCCAGTACTTC.

This clonotype has just a few counts. V is TRBV10-3 and J is TRBJ1-1; D is possibly TRBD1 (6 bases). In germline, CDR1 is ENHRY, CDR2 SYGVKD. V gave up 7 bases and J gave up 1 base, with 10 bases separating them. The CDR3 totals 13 residues. Here the CDR3 reads CAITPTGNTEAFF. The CDR3 nucleotides read TGTGCCATCACTCCGACAGGGAACACTGAAGCTTTCTTT.

In regard to this clonotype: The junction does not match germline at one end; this may be a read error. The V gene is TRBV9, the J gene TRBJ1-5; the D gene is possibly TRBD1 (5 bases). This CDR3 contains 13 residues. Germline CDR1 reads SGDLS; CDR2 reads YYNGEE. The CDR3 loop is CASSVGGTEYEHF. The CDR3 DNA reads TGTGCCAGCAGCGTAGGAGGGACTGAATATGAGCACTTT.

The V and J genes are TRBV11-2 and TRBJ2-1, with D tentatively TRBD2 (5 bases). The CDR3 loop spans 13 amino acids. Germline CDR1 is SGHAT and CDR2 is FQNNGV. Trimming pared 3 bases from V and 9 bases from J, leaving 12 bases between. CDR3 residues: CASSLGGEPEQFF. CDR3 in DNA: TGTGCCAGCAGCTTGGGTGGGGAGCCTGAGCAGTTCTTC.

As to this clonotype: The conserved phenylalanine or tryptophan normally closing the CDR3 is absent here, so this likely arose from a read error. The limits of the CDR3 on the DNA are not certain, so only TCRdb's listed CDR3 is given. The J gene is TRBJ1-2, the V gene TRBV2. A total of 15 residues make up the CDR3, ends included. CDR1 and CDR2 (germline): SNHLY, FYNNEI. Here the CDR3 reads CASSWGQGPDHGFGP.

The V and J genes are TRBV25-1 and TRBJ2-1; 13 positions agree with TRBD2. The CDR3 runs to 19 residues. Trimming at V came to 2 bases and at J to 8 bases, leaving 15 bases not matched to a gene. Germline V gene data show CDR1 as MGHDK and CDR2 as SYGVNS. The CDR3 DNA reads TGTGCCAGCAGTGAAGGACTAGCGGGAGTGTGGGGGGTTAGGCATGAGCAGTTCTTC. Protein sequence: CASSEGLAGVWGVRHEQFF.

To note about this clonotype: The junction shows a germline mismatch at one end, possibly a read error. V usage is TRBV7-3 and J usage is TRBJ2-1, with a weak D call TRBD1 (6 bases). The CDR3 length is 15 residues. Germline CDR1 and CDR2: SGHTA and FQGTGA. The CDR3 nucleotides are TGTGCCAGCGGCTTAGGGACACGGGGAAGGAATGAGGAGTTCTTC. Its protein product is CASGLGTRGRNEEFF.

CDR3 protein: CSARRLAGDQETQYF. Written as DNA, the CDR3 is TGCAGTGCTAGACGACTAGCGGGAGACCAAGAGACCCAGTACTTC. The V gene is TRBV20-1, the J gene TRBJ2-5, with TRBD2 matching over 12 bases. J lost 0 bases, V lost 2 bases, and 1 base had no gene match. Germline V CDR1 and CDR2: DFQATT, SNEGSKA (reference sequence). There are 15 residues in the CDR3.

This chain links TRBV7-9 with TRBJ2-7, with D maybe TRBD2 (6 bases). The CDR3 contains 18 residues. Looked up from germline, CDR1 is SEHNR and CDR2 is FQNEAQ (reference sequence). CDR3 coding DNA: TGTGCCAGCAGCTTTCATCGAGGCGGGGCAGCCCTTTCCTACGAGCAGCACGTC. Its translation is CASSFHRGGAALSYEQHV.

This chain connects TRBV7-8 to TRBJ2-1, with 9 bases fitting TRBD2. CDR3 length: 16 residues. The germline CDR1 and CDR2 sequences are SGHVS and FQNEAQ. V lost 3 bases and J lost 8; bases outside the gene matches: 11. Written as DNA, the CDR3 is TGTGCCAGCAGCTTTCAACCAGGCGGGGGGGCCGATGAGCAGTTCTTC. Encoded protein: CASSFQPGGGADEQFF.

For the CDR3, the DNA is TGTGCCAGCGGGGACGGTGCTGGGTCAACGCAGCATTTT. Residues: CASGDGAGSTQHF. This chain uses TRBV2 with TRBJ1-6; a possible D gene is TRBD1 (5 bases). The last part of the DNA fits TRBJ1-5 better; the J call may be wrong. The germline CDR1 and CDR2 sequences are SNHLY and FYNNEI. The CDR3 covers 13 residues.